The clone carrying this T cell receptor (beta chain) has just a few counts. This sample is drawn from a study of shared clonotypes between healthy human individuals. Background on the study: CD4 naive and CD4 memory each took three plates per donor, while CD8 naive took two and CD8 memory one.

Profiling relied on immunoSEQ multiplex PCR, and the TCRdb table lists in-frame clones only, not all of them. The sample lists approximately 980,000 clones, 76% seen once, with about 1.5% in the top ten. Per germline, CDR1 MDHEN and CDR2 SYDVKM. The CDR3 has 14 amino acids. The V end was cut by 2 bases, the J end by 9 bases, with 11 bases between. This chain uses TRBV28 with TRBJ1-6, with D perhaps TRBD1 (5 bases). The sequence was collected from a young man in good health. The specimen sequenced was memory CD4+ T cells sorted from blood. Subset meaning: CD45RA-negative fraction. DNA of the CDR3: TGTGCCAGCAGTTTAGTTCAGGGCGGTTCACCCCTCCACTTT. Translated, it gives CASSLVQGGSPLHF.